The 7 T cell receptor beta chains presented below share a single source sample, sequenced in a study of OX40 agonist ivuxolimab in advanced cancers. TCRdb keeps only in-frame clones here, not all; method: immunoSEQ multiplex PCR. In the table there are approximately 100,000 clones, 75% to 95% of which are singletons. The source was CD4+ or CD8+ T cells sorted from blood, collected in a trial of the OX40 agonist ivuxolimab. The receptors here all came from an adult with an advanced solid tumor such as melanoma, head and neck, liver or kidney cancer.

The chain employs TRBV9 and TRBJ2-1; 8 positions agree with TRBD2. CDR1 and CDR2 from the germline V gene are SGDLS and YYNGEE. V gave up 0 bases and J gave up 0 bases; unmatched junction bases: 8. This CDR3 has 18 residues. DNA of the CDR3: TGTGCCAGCAGCGTAGCGGGAGGGCCGGAAAGCTCCTACAATGAGCAGTTCTTC. Amino acid sequence: CASSVAGGPESSYNEQFF.

The V gene is TRBV2, the J gene TRBJ2-3; the D gene is possibly TRBD2 (5 bases). V was cut by 3 bases and J by 2 bases, with 9 bases left in between. CDR1 SNHLY and CDR2 FYNNEI come from the germline V gene. CDR3 length equals 14 residues. The CDR3 spells CASSERAPTDTQYF. The DNA for the CDR3 is TGTGCCAGCAGTGAGCGGGCGCCCACAGATACGCAGTATTTT.

V and J are TRBV7-2 and TRBJ1-5; D not certain. Germline V gives CDR1 SGHTA, CDR2 FQGNSA. Trimming stripped 5 bases from V and 1 base from J, with 6 bases between. This CDR3 is 13 amino acids long. The CDR3 is CASSVQSNQPQHF. In DNA, the CDR3 is TGTGCCAGCAGCGTGCAGAGCAATCAGCCCCAGCATTTT.

The chain has TRBV6-6 and TRBJ2-2, with 8 positions matching TRBD2. The trim removed 0 bases at V and 5 bases at J, leaving 2 bases unmatched. CDR1 is MNHNY, CDR2 SVGAGI, per germline (reference sequence). The CDR3 spans 15 residues. CDR3 sequence: CASSYSGTRTGELFF. CDR3 DNA: TGTGCCAGCAGTTACTCAGGGACTAGGACCGGGGAGCTGTTTTTT.

The chain combines TRBV7-2 with TRBJ2-1, with 9 positions matching TRBD2. V shed 4 bases and J 6 bases; nucleotides not matched to a gene: 10. Germline CDR1 is SGHTA and CDR2 is FQGNSA. The CDR3 is 16 amino acids. In DNA form, the CDR3 reads TGTGCCAGCAGCTATGCCGGGACTAGCTATAGCAATGAGCAGTTCTTC. This codes for CASSYAGTSYSNEQFF.

This clone was observed once. The rearrangement links TRBV6-4 to TRBJ2-1; D is possibly TRBD1 or TRBD2 (5 bases each). CDR3 length: 16 residues. Germline values: CDR1 MRHNA, CDR2 SNTAGT. V lost 4 bases and J lost 5, with 18 bases in between. CDR3 amino acids: CASSVGSRDDDNEQFF. The CDR3 coding sequence is TGTGCCAGCAGTGTTGGGTCCAGGGACGACGACAATGAGCAGTTCTTC.

CDR3: CAISVTPEVGNEQFF. Here the CDR3 DNA reads TGTGCCATCAGTGTGACGCCGGAGGTTGGCAATGAGCAGTTCTTC. The V and J genes are TRBV10-3 and TRBJ2-1, with a tentative D call TRBD2 (5 bases). V gave up 4 bases and J gave up 6 bases, with 16 bases separating them. The length of the CDR3 is 15 residues. CDR1 and CDR2 (germline): ENHRY, SYGVKD.